Below, 14 T cell receptor beta chains from the same sample are listed, as sequenced in a study of TIL therapy for anti-PD-1-resistant metastatic lung cancer. Documented time point: pre-treatment sample, taken before nivolumab and TIL therapy. The tumor samples were excised metastases, mostly pleural nodules or supraclavicular lymph nodes. This was the immunoSEQ v3 assay. The assay was immunoSEQ multiplex PCR, and TCRdb's table has in-frame clones only and misses some. The data contain more than 20,000 clones, over 60% of them singletons. The material was tumor tissue, obtained at baseline. These receptor sequences come from a person between 30 and 79 years old with non-small cell lung cancer.

V usage is TRBV6-4 and J usage is TRBJ2-1, with 8 bases that match TRBD2. After removal of 0 bases from V and 0 bases from J, the junction contained 16 bases not matched to a gene. Germline lookup yields CDR1 MRHNA and CDR2 SNTAGT. This CDR3 region has 21 residues. The CDR3 is CASSDSFMGYAAGGSYNEQFF. DNA of the CDR3: TGTGCCAGCAGTGACTCCTTTATGGGGTACGCGGCGGGGGGCTCCTACAATGAGCAGTTCTTC.

This clone was detected once. The chain has TRBV11-2 and TRBJ2-7; TRBD2 might be the D (7 bases). V gave up 4 bases and J gave up 2 bases, with 18 bases separating them. The CDR3 is 16 residues long. Germline V gene sequence: CDR1 SGHAT, CDR2 FQNNGV. The CDR3 nucleotides read TGTGCCAGCAGCTCCATTCGAGGGGGGGACGCCTACGAGCAGTACTTC. Residues: CASSSIRGGDAYEQYF.

This clone was counted once. V is TRBV5-4 and J is TRBJ2-2; tentatively, D is TRBD1 (6 bases). Germline lookup yields CDR1 SGHNT and CDR2 YYREEE (reference sequence). The CDR3 contains 15 residues. Trimming pared 1 base from V and 8 bases from J, leaving 15 bases between. CDR3 DNA: TGTGCCAGCAGCTTGAGGGGGATATTACCGGGGGAGCTGTTTTTT. This encodes CASSLRGILPGELFF.

The chain couples TRBV7-7 to TRBJ2-3; possibly TRBD2 for D (5 bases). The CDR3 covers 14 residues. V was cut by 1 base and J by 4 bases, with 9 bases left in between. Germline values: CDR1 SSHAT, CDR2 FNYEAQ (reference sequence). In nucleotides, the CDR3 is TGTGCCAGCAGCTTAGGGACTCGCCCAGATACGCAGTATTTT. Translated, it gives CASSLGTRPDTQYF.

Only one count was recorded for this clone. The chain is built from TRBV29-1 and TRBJ2-6; D is perhaps TRBD2 (7 bases). V gave up 6 bases and J gave up 1 base, with 16 bases separating them. Looked up from germline, CDR1 is SQVTM and CDR2 is ANQGSEA. The CDR3 is 16 amino acids. The CDR3 nucleotides read TGCAGCGTGGCGGGAGACAGGCAGTCTGGGGCCAACGTCCTGACTTTC. Its protein product is CSVAGDRQSGANVLTF.

The genes are TRBV7-9 and TRBJ1-6; a weak D match, TRBD1 (5 bases). This CDR3 has 15 amino acids. V was shortened by 5 bases and J by 7 bases, with 15 bases between the two germline ends. Germline V gene data show CDR1 as SEHNR and CDR2 as FQNEAQ (reference sequence). The CDR3 DNA sequence: TGTGCCAGCAGCGCAAATAGGAGGGGAAATTCACCCCTCCACTTT. As protein: CASSANRRGNSPLHF.

The sample holds a few counts of this clone. The V and J genes are TRBV27 and TRBJ2-7; D might be TRBD1 or TRBD2, each matching 6 bases. Germline V gene lookup returns CDR1 MNHEY and CDR2 SMNVEV (reference sequence). The CDR3 has 15 amino acids. V lost 3 bases and J 3 bases, leaving 15 bases between the germline ends. The CDR3 sequence: CASSFRGGTNYEQYF. CDR3 coding DNA: TGTGCCAGCAGTTTCCGAGGGGGGACAAACTACGAGCAGTACTTC.

This clone appeared once. The chain has TRBV7-6 and TRBJ2-3; possible D gene TRBD2, 6 bases. The V gene's germline CDR1 is SGHVS and CDR2 FNYEAQ. The germline V and J ends were trimmed by 5 bases and 6 bases, with 15 bases remaining between them. The CDR3 length is 14 residues. The CDR3 DNA follows: TGTGCCAGCAGCGTGGGACTGGGGACCGATACGCAGTATTTT. This translates into CASSVGLGTDTQYF.

With respect to this clone: One end of the junction varies from germline; a read error may be responsible. The chain recombines TRBV10-3 with TRBJ1-6; D is ambiguous. The CDR3 is 15 amino acids. From germline, CDR1 is ENHRY and CDR2 SYGVKD. The CDR3 loop reads CAISDLGRRSSPPHF. The CDR3 region has the DNA TGTGCCATCAGTGATTTGGGCAGGCGCTCGTCACCCCCCCACTTT.

This clone was counted a few times. V and J are TRBV27 and TRBJ1-1; possibly TRBD1 for D (5 bases). With 6 bases removed from V and 10 bases from J, the gap between germline ends came to 15 bases. This CDR3 region has 12 residues. CDR1 and CDR2 (germline): MNHEY, SMNVEV (reference sequence). The CDR3 region has the DNA TGTGCCAGCAGAGGGACCAATAACGCAGCTTTCTTT. This translates into CASRGTNNAAFF.

This sequence joins TRBV6-5 and TRBJ1-4, with D unclear. Germline CDR1 is MNHEY and CDR2 is SVGAGI. This CDR3 region has 15 residues. The germline V and J ends were trimmed by 7 bases and 5 bases, with 17 bases remaining between them. The DNA for the CDR3 is TGTGCCAGCAAAGGTCGGCGGGTGCCCAATGAAAAACTGTTTTTT. Translating gives CASKGRRVPNEKLFF.

J is TRBJ2-5 and V is TRBV6-1; D gene unclear. CDR3 length equals 15 residues. Germline loops: CDR1 MNHNS, CDR2 SASEGT. Trimming left V 2 bases short and J 2 bases short, with 12 bases between. This chain's CDR3 is CASSENLMGQETQYF. DNA for the CDR3: TGTGCCAGCAGTGAAAACCTAATGGGGCAAGAGACCCAGTACTTC.

The sample holds a few counts of this clone. The CDR3 here is CASSPGQNLYGYTF. The CDR3 DNA is TGTGCCAGCAGCCCGGGACAGAACCTCTATGGCTACACCTTC. This chain joins TRBV14 and TRBJ1-2; 7 nucleotides agree with TRBD1. CDR3 length equals 14 residues. Germline trimming cut 4 bases from V and 4 bases from J; bases unmatched to any gene: 6. Germline CDR1 SGHDN, CDR2 FVKESK.

V is TRBV27 and J is TRBJ1-5; a weak D match, TRBD1 (6 bases). The length of the CDR3 is 13 residues. CDR1 is MNHEY, CDR2 SMNVEV, per germline (reference sequence). V was shortened by 4 bases and J by 6 bases, with 10 bases between the two germline ends. As DNA, the CDR3 is TGTGCCAGCAGTTCGAGGGGGGGTCAGCCCCAGCATTTT. As protein: CASSSRGGQPQHF.